The 9 T cell receptor beta chains listed next were all sequenced from one sample in a study of T cell responses to AZD1222 COVID-19 vaccine. Profiled with immunoSEQ multiplex PCR; TCRdb holds only in-frame clones, not every one. Among around 160,000 clones listed, around 83% were seen once. The input for sequencing was peripheral blood, taken on day 0 of MenACWY control vaccination. The source is an adult in good health.

This clone was picked up a small number of times. This sequence joins TRBV4-1 and TRBJ1-2; D gene ambiguous. Looked up from germline, CDR1 is MGHRA and CDR2 is YSYEKL. The CDR3 has 14 residues. Trimming left V 1 base short and J 0 bases short, with 6 bases between. Here the CDR3 DNA reads TGCGCCAGCAGCCAAGCTGCGTCTAACTATGGCTACACCTTC. This encodes CASSQAASNYGYTF.

This chain joins TRBV7-3 and TRBJ2-1; possibly TRBD1 for D (5 bases). The CDR3 contains 13 residues. Germline assignment: CDR1 SGHTA and CDR2 FQGTGA. Trimming removed 5 bases from V and 7 bases from J, with 12 bases in between. The CDR3 loop is CASSHLTANEQFF. The CDR3 DNA follows: TGTGCCAGCAGCCACTTGACAGCTAATGAGCAGTTCTTC.

The chain couples TRBV19 to TRBJ2-5; unclear D gene. In germline, CDR1 is LNHDA, CDR2 SQIVND (reference sequence). The length of the CDR3 is 15 residues. Trimming cost V 6 bases and J 3 bases, with 17 bases left between them. CDR3 sequence reads: CASSPRRGVKETQYF. Written as DNA, the CDR3 is TGTGCCAGTAGCCCCCGTCGAGGTGTAAAAGAGACCCAGTACTTC.

The chain joins TRBV19 to TRBJ1-1, with TRBD1 as a possible D gene (5 bases). The germline gives CDR1 LNHDA, CDR2 SQIVND (reference sequence). The CDR3 runs 13 residues. V shed 9 bases and J shed 1 base, with 12 bases lying between them. The CDR3 here is CASKLGGNTEAFF. The CDR3 coding sequence is TGTGCCAGCAAGTTGGGGGGGAACACTGAAGCTTTCTTT.

J is TRBJ2-2 and V is TRBV19; TRBD1 matches 8 bases. The CDR3 consists of 16 residues. V lost 4 bases, J lost 4 bases, and 8 bases stayed unmatched. Looked up from germline, CDR1 is LNHDA and CDR2 is SQIVND (reference sequence). Here the CDR3 DNA reads TGTGCCAGTAGTACTGGACAGGGAGTTGGCACCGGGGAGCTGTTTTTT. Translated, it gives CASSTGQGVGTGELFF.

V and J are TRBV5-4 and TRBJ2-3, with D tentatively TRBD1 (6 bases). With 2 bases removed from V and 4 bases from J, the gap between germline ends came to 11 bases. This CDR3 region has 14 residues. Germline CDR1 SGHNT, CDR2 YYREEE (reference sequence). The CDR3 nucleotides read TGTGCCAGCAGCTTACAGGGCCCCCCAGATACGCAGTATTTT. This codes for CASSLQGPPDTQYF. Variable domain in full (rest from reference TRBV5-4 and TRBJ2-3): ETGVTQSPTHLIKTRGQQVTLRCSSQSGHNTVSWYQQALGQGPQFIFQYYREEENGRGNFPPRFSGLQFPNYSSELNVNALELDDSALYLCASSLQGPPDTQYFGPGTRLTVL.

This clone was detected only a few times. The chain couples TRBV3-1 (or the pseudogene TRBV3-2) to TRBJ2-5; tentatively, D is TRBD2 (6 bases). This CDR3 comprises 14 residues. Germline V gives CDR1 LGHDT, CDR2 YNNKEL (reference sequence). Trimming removed 4 bases at V and 5 bases at J, with 14 bases between. CDR3 region: CASSPYGGEETQYF. For the CDR3, the DNA is TGTGCCAGCAGCCCCTATGGAGGGGAGGAGACCCAGTACTTC.

V and J are TRBV10-2 and TRBJ2-7; TRBD2 aligns across 8 bases. V gave up 6 bases and J gave up 12 bases; unmatched junction bases: 10. The CDR3 consists of 12 residues. CDR1 and CDR2 from the germline V gene are WSHSY and SAAADI. CDR3 DNA sequence: TGCGCCAGCAGGGAGCAAACGGGGGGGTGGTACTTC. Protein: CASREQTGGWYF.

V and J are TRBV29-1 and TRBJ1-1; the D is unclear. Deletions cut 3 bases from V and 2 bases from J, with 16 bases between. Germline-derived CDR1 and CDR2 are SQVTM and ANQGSEA. CDR3 length: 15 amino acids. The CDR3 DNA follows: TGCAGCGTTGACCCCAAAGATACAATTAACACTGAAGCTTTCTTT. It is translated as CSVDPKDTINTEAFF.